This entry lists 9 T cell receptor beta chains sequenced from one sample in a study of OX40 agonist ivuxolimab in advanced cancers. Clones were read by immunoSEQ multiplex PCR, and TCRdb kept only the in-frame ones, dropping some. Of over 20,000 clones in the sample, nearly 80% were seen once. The material sequenced was CD4+ or CD8+ T cells sorted from blood, taken in a trial of the OX40 agonist ivuxolimab. Every receptor here comes from an adult with an advanced solid tumor such as melanoma, head and neck, liver or kidney cancer.

J is TRBJ2-5 and V is TRBV6-5; D unclear. The CDR3 is 14 residues long. V was shortened by 0 bases and J by 1 base, with 6 bases between the two germline ends. Germline V lookup: CDR1 MNHEY, CDR2 SVGAGI. The CDR3 spells CASSYSLFQETQYF. In DNA, the CDR3 is TGTGCCAGCAGTTACTCCCTGTTCCAAGAGACCCAGTACTTC.

V and J are TRBV19 and TRBJ1-6, with a possible D match to TRBD1 (6 bases). The CDR3 totals 14 residues. With 3 bases removed from V and 9 bases from J, the gap between germline ends came to 12 bases. CDR1 LNHDA and CDR2 SQIVND come from the germline V gene (reference sequence). In nucleotides, the CDR3 is TGTGCCAGTAGTATTAACAGGGATGGTTCACCCCTCCACTTT. It codes for CASSINRDGSPLHF.

This chain links TRBV7-6 with TRBJ1-1; D is ambiguous. The CDR3 has 15 residues. CDR1 is SGHVS and CDR2 is FNYEAQ in the germline V gene. Deletions cut 5 bases from V and 0 bases from J, with 13 bases between. Here the CDR3 reads CASSNPGGMNTEAFF. CDR3 coding DNA: TGTGCCAGCAGCAACCCTGGCGGAATGAACACTGAAGCTTTCTTT.

The V gene is TRBV2, the J gene TRBJ1-3, with D possibly matching TRBD1 (6 bases). Trimming left V 4 bases short and J 4 bases short, with 8 bases between. CDR1 is SNHLY, CDR2 FYNNEI, per germline. This CDR3 is built from 13 residues. The CDR3 DNA is TGTGCCAGCAGTGGGACAGCCGGAAACACCATATATTTT. Protein sequence: CASSGTAGNTIYF.

This chain links TRBV7-9 with TRBJ2-5, with TRBD1 matching over 7 bases. The germline CDR1 and CDR2 sequences are SEHNR and FQNEAQ (reference sequence). After removal of 6 bases from V and 5 bases from J, the junction contained 12 bases not matched to a gene. The CDR3 is made up of 15 amino acids. This CDR3 reads CASSLLLTGMETQYF. The CDR3 DNA sequence: TGTGCCAGCAGTCTCCTCTTGACAGGGATGGAGACCCAGTACTTC.

The V gene is TRBV27, the J gene TRBJ2-7; unclear D gene. Germline values: CDR1 MNHEY, CDR2 SMNVEV (reference sequence). V lost 4 bases and J 1 base, leaving 5 bases between the germline ends. The CDR3 has 12 residues. The CDR3 spells CASSSLSYEQYF. DNA of the CDR3: TGTGCCAGCAGTTCCCTGTCCTACGAGCAGTACTTC.

On this clone: An end of the junction differs from the germline gene, which may be a read error. The chain recombines TRBV9 with TRBJ1-1, with 8 bases lining up with TRBD1. The CDR3 length is 16 residues. Germline CDR1 SGDLS, CDR2 YYNGEE. The CDR3 loop reads CASSVAGTGYNTEAFF. CDR3 bases: TGTGCCAGCAGTGTAGCCGGGACAGGCTATAACACTGAAGCTTTCTTT.

This chain links TRBV5-6 with TRBJ2-7; 7 positions match TRBD1. This CDR3 is 14 amino acids long. V lost 4 bases and J lost 4; bases outside the gene matches: 8. Germline V gene lookup returns CDR1 SGHDT and CDR2 YYEEEE. This chain's CDR3 is CASSPGTVPYEQYF. CDR3 nucleotides: TGTGCCAGCAGCCCCGGGACAGTACCTTACGAGCAGTACTTC.

The sample holds a few counts of this clone. The chain's CDR3 is CASRDRRGGLDNEQFF. The CDR3 coding sequence is TGCGCCAGCCGAGATAGGAGGGGGGGCCTGGACAATGAGCAGTTCTTC. The chain carries TRBV5-1 and TRBJ2-1; a possible D gene is TRBD2 (7 bases). This CDR3 is 16 amino acids long. Germline V gives CDR1 SGHRS, CDR2 YFSETQ. Trimming removed 7 bases at V and 5 bases at J, with 22 bases between.